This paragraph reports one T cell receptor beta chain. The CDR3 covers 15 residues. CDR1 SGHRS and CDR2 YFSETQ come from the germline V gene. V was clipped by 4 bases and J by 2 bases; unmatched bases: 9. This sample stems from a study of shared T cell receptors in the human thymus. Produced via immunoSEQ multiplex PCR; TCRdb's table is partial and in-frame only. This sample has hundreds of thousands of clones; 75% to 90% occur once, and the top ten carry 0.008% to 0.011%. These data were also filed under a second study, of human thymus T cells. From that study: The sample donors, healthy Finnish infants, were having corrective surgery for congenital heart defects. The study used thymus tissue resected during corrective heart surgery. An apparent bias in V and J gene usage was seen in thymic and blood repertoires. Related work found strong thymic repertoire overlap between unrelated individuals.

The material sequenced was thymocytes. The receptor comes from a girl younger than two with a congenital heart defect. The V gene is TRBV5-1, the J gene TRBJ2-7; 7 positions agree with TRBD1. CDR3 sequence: CASSPRTGFTYEQYF. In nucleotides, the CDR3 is TGCGCCAGCAGCCCTCGGACAGGCTTCACCTACGAGCAGTACTTC. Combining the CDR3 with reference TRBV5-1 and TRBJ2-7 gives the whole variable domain KAGVTQTPRYLIKTRGQQVTLSCSPISGHRSVSWYQQTPGQGLQFLFEYFSETQRNKGNFPGRFSGRQFSNSRSEMNVSTLELGDSALYLCASSPRTGFTYEQYFGPGTRLTVT.